One and the same sample provided the 30 T cell receptor beta chains below, sequenced in a study of technical replicates of blood from several donors. TCRdb's copy holds only in-frame clones and misses some; the assay was immunoSEQ multiplex PCR. The repertoire holds some 70,000 clones, with 95% to 97% as singletons. Sequenced input: T cells isolated from PBMCs. The receptors originated from a human donor in good health.

The rearrangement joins TRBV5-4 to TRBJ1-1; D is possibly TRBD1 (5 bases). The germline V and J ends were trimmed by 3 bases and 3 bases, with 6 bases remaining between them. The CDR3 length is 12 residues. Per germline, CDR1 SGHNT and CDR2 YYREEE (reference sequence). For the CDR3, the DNA is TGTGCCAGCAGCTCAGGGTACACTGAAGCTTTCTTT. This codes for CASSSGYTEAFF.

V gene TRBV6-5 combines with J gene TRBJ1-1; D not resolved. Trimming stripped 2 bases from V and 0 bases from J, with 4 bases between. Germline V lookup: CDR1 MNHEY, CDR2 SVGAGI. The CDR3 is 13 amino acids. CDR3 sequence reads: CASSYIMNTEAFF. The CDR3 region has the DNA TGTGCCAGCAGTTACATAATGAACACTGAAGCTTTCTTT.

The chain carries TRBV2 and TRBJ2-7; D unclear. The CDR3 length is 11 residues. The germline V gene has CDR1 SNHLY and CDR2 FYNNEI. The germline V and J ends were trimmed by 2 bases and 3 bases, with 2 bases remaining between them. CDR3 sequence (DNA): TGTGCCAGCAGTGAACTCTACGAGCAGTACTTC. Amino acids: CASSELYEQYF.

The chain uses TRBV7-2 and TRBJ2-7; D is possibly TRBD2 (5 bases). This CDR3 contains 15 residues. The V end lost 2 bases, the J end lost 2 bases, and 13 bases lay between the germline ends. The germline V gene encodes CDR1 SGHTA and CDR2 FQGNSA. The CDR3 region is CASSLQAGGAYEQYF. As DNA, the CDR3 is TGTGCCAGCAGCTTACAGGCAGGAGGAGCCTACGAGCAGTACTTC.

The chain couples TRBV5-1 to TRBJ2-3; 8 nucleotides match TRBD2. V gave up 4 bases and J gave up 6 bases; unmatched junction bases: 7. The germline CDR1 and CDR2 sequences are SGHRS and YFSETQ. There are 14 residues in the CDR3. CDR3 sequence reads: CASSPGGPEDTQYF. CDR3 sequence (DNA): TGCGCCAGCAGCCCGGGAGGGCCGGAGGATACGCAGTATTTT.

CDR3 amino acids: CASVRGTEAFF. The CDR3 DNA is TGTGCCAGTGTCAGGGGGACTGAAGCTTTCTTT. The chain carries TRBV27 and TRBJ1-1, with 7 bases matching TRBD1. J gave up 5 bases and V 9 bases, and 3 bases lay outside the gene matches. The CDR3 is 11 residues long. The germline V gene has CDR1 MNHEY and CDR2 SMNVEV (reference sequence).

This chain connects TRBV28 to TRBJ2-3; 10 bases are shared with TRBD1. The junction had 10 bases not matched to a gene; V was cut back by 3 bases and J by 4 bases. CDR1 and CDR2 from the germline V gene are MDHEN and SYDVKM. The CDR3 sequence is 17 residues long. The CDR3 DNA sequence: TGTGCCAGCAGTTTGTTGAGGGACAGGGGAAATTCAGATACGCAGTATTTT. Its translation: CASSLLRDRGNSDTQYF.

This sequence joins TRBV11-3 and TRBJ2-1, with a possible D match to TRBD2 (6 bases). The V gene's germline CDR1 is SGHNT and CDR2 YENEEA. Trimming took 6 bases from V and 10 from J, leaving 22 bases between them. The CDR3 runs to 15 residues. CDR3 amino acids: CASSQEDYGSGEQFF. CDR3 in DNA: TGTGCCAGCAGTCAAGAGGACTACGGGTCCGGGGAGCAGTTCTTC.

V usage is TRBV23-1 and J usage is TRBJ2-7; D uncertain. TRBV23-1 is flagged as an ORF with uncertain function. Deletions cut 7 bases from V and 2 bases from J, with 12 bases between. This CDR3 region has 13 residues. The CDR3 bases are TGCGCCAGCATAATCGGGTTCACCTACGAGCAGTACTTC. Translation gives CASIIGFTYEQYF.

The chain employs TRBV11-2 and TRBJ1-3; 7 bases match TRBD1. The CDR3 covers 16 residues. J gave up 0 bases and V 5 bases, and 7 bases lay outside the gene matches. Germline lookup yields CDR1 SGHAT and CDR2 FQNNGV. DNA for the CDR3: TGTGCCAGCAGCGCACAGGACAGGAACTCTGGAAACACCATATATTTT. Protein product: CASSAQDRNSGNTIYF. The full variable domain, completed using reference TRBV11-2 and TRBJ1-3, is EAGVAQSPRYKIIEKRQSVAFWCNPISGHATLYWYQQILGQGPKLLIQFQNNGVVDDSQLPKDRFSAERLKGVDSTLKIQPAKLEDSAVYLCASSAQDRNSGNTIYFGEGSWLTVV.

This chain joins TRBV28 and TRBJ2-7; 9 bases match TRBD1. Per the germline V gene, CDR1 is MDHEN and CDR2 is SYDVKM. The CDR3 is made up of 15 amino acids. Unmatched junction bases numbered 7, after V lost 6 bases and J lost 1 base. In nucleotides, the CDR3 is TGTGCCAGCAGGCCGGACAGGGGAGAATCCTACGAGCAGTACTTC. This translates into CASRPDRGESYEQYF. Based on the CDR3 plus reference TRBV28 and TRBJ2-7, the full variable domain is DVKVTQSSRYLVKRTGEKVFLECVQDMDHENMFWYRQDPGLGLRLIYFSYDVKMKEKGDIPEGYSVSREKKERFSLILESASTNQTSMYLCASRPDRGESYEQYFGPGTRLTVT.

V usage is TRBV7-2 and J usage is TRBJ2-7; tentative D call: TRBD1 (5 bases). The CDR3 spans 13 residues. Per the germline V gene, CDR1 is SGHTA and CDR2 is FQGNSA. Between the trimmed V and J ends, which lost 2 bases and 2 bases, there was a span of 7 bases. The CDR3 is CASSLRQTYEQYF. CDR3 DNA sequence: TGTGCCAGCAGCTTAAGACAGACCTACGAGCAGTACTTC.

The chain joins TRBV28 to TRBJ2-7; maybe TRBD2 (6 bases). The germline V gene encodes CDR1 MDHEN and CDR2 SYDVKM. The ends were cut back, 3 bases at V and 4 bases at J, with 10 bases in the middle. This CDR3 spans 13 amino acids. The CDR3 loop reads CASSFAGTYEQYF. The CDR3 DNA is TGTGCCAGCAGTTTCGCAGGGACTTACGAGCAGTACTTC.

V usage is TRBV7-6 and J usage is TRBJ2-1; 7 positions agree with TRBD1. V was pared by 6 bases and J by 7 bases, with 3 bases of the junction left unmatched. Germline loops: CDR1 SGHVS, CDR2 FNYEAQ. This CDR3 is built from 12 residues. The CDR3 DNA is TGTGCCAGCAGTCACAGGGGAAATGAGCAGTTCTTC. Translation: CASSHRGNEQFF.

The CDR3 region is CASKPGPGALYGYTF. The CDR3 region has the DNA TGTGCCAGTAAGCCGGGCCCAGGGGCGCTCTATGGCTACACCTTC. The rearrangement links TRBV19 to TRBJ1-2, with D perhaps TRBD1 (6 bases). The CDR3 runs to 15 residues. Germline V gene sequence: CDR1 LNHDA, CDR2 SQIVND (reference sequence). Trimming took 7 bases from V and 4 from J, leaving 19 bases between them.

A single count supports this clone. The rearrangement links TRBV11-2 to TRBJ1-5, with D possibly being TRBD1 (6 bases). The V gene lost 4 bases and the J gene lost 7 bases, with 11 bases spanning the gap. This CDR3 spans 13 amino acids. CDR1 SGHAT and CDR2 FQNNGV come from the germline V gene. The CDR3 reads CASSSDRWQPQHF. The DNA of the CDR3 is TGTGCCAGCAGCTCTGACAGGTGGCAGCCCCAGCATTTT.

The J gene is TRBJ1-2, the V gene TRBV6-6; 8 nucleotides align to TRBD1. The CDR3 runs 13 residues. V lost 5 bases to trimming and J lost 3 bases; unmatched junction nucleotides: 2. The V gene's germline CDR1 is MNHNY and CDR2 SVGAGI (reference sequence). Here the CDR3 reads CASSQDRDYGYTF. The CDR3 bases are TGTGCCAGCAGTCAGGACAGGGACTATGGCTACACCTTC.

The chain uses TRBV6-1 and TRBJ1-3; TRBD1 is a possible D gene (5 bases). CDR1 and CDR2 from the germline V gene are MNHNS and SASEGT. The V and J ends lost 2 bases and 1 base respectively, with 12 bases between them. This CDR3 comprises 16 residues. The CDR3: CASSEQGWRSGNTIYF. In DNA, the CDR3 is TGTGCCAGCAGTGAACAGGGTTGGCGTTCTGGAAACACCATATATTTT.

The chain couples TRBV28 to TRBJ2-7; maybe TRBD2 (6 bases). CDR1 is MDHEN and CDR2 is SYDVKM in the germline V gene. The V end lost 3 bases, the J end lost 4 bases, and 13 bases lay between the germline ends. The CDR3 covers 14 residues. The CDR3: CASSFTGEAYEQYF. The CDR3 coding sequence is TGTGCCAGCAGTTTTACGGGGGAGGCTTACGAGCAGTACTTC.

This chain joins TRBV30 and TRBJ1-2, with D tentatively TRBD1 (5 bases). Per germline, CDR1 GTSNPN and CDR2 SVGIG (reference sequence). With 5 bases removed from V and 8 bases from J, the gap between germline ends came to 18 bases. The length of the CDR3 is 13 residues. The CDR3 DNA is TGTGCCTGGCTAATACAGGCTTCGAGCGGCTACACCTTC. Protein product: CAWLIQASSGYTF.

The V call is TRBV11-3, the J call TRBJ2-7, with 11 positions matching TRBD2. The length of the CDR3 is 14 residues. Germline V gene sequence: CDR1 SGHNT, CDR2 YENEEA. With V trimmed by 1 base and J by 4 bases, 0 bases remained unmatched. The CDR3 here is CASSLGLAGYEQYF. DNA for the CDR3: TGTGCCAGCAGCTTAGGACTAGCGGGATACGAGCAGTACTTC.

The rearrangement joins TRBV18 to TRBJ2-6, with unresolved D. Germline lookup yields CDR1 KGHSH and CDR2 LQKENI. V lost 3 bases and J lost 0, with 12 bases in between. The CDR3 contains 17 residues. The CDR3 DNA reads as TGTGCCAGCTCACCCCTTGGCAGGCACTCTGGGGCCAACGTCCTGACTTTC. As protein: CASSPLGRHSGANVLTF.

J is TRBJ1-1 and V is TRBV2, with 7 bases lining up with TRBD1. The CDR3 is 12 residues long. V shed 8 bases, J shed 5 bases, and the junction held 5 bases outside the gene matches. Germline lookup yields CDR1 SNHLY and CDR2 FYNNEI. The CDR3 nucleotides read TGTGCCAGCGGGGCAGGGGGAACTGAAGCTTTCTTT. As protein: CASGAGGTEAFF.

This clone appeared once. This sequence joins TRBV5-4 and TRBJ2-4; 8 positions match TRBD1. The trim removed 4 bases at V and 5 bases at J, leaving 11 bases unmatched. Per the germline V gene, CDR1 is SGHNT and CDR2 is YYREEE (reference sequence). CDR3 length: 16 amino acids. The CDR3 is CASSRNPGQVQNIQYF. Here the CDR3 DNA reads TGTGCCAGCAGCCGTAATCCGGGACAGGTCCAAAACATTCAGTACTTC.

V is TRBV28 and J is TRBJ2-6; D is ambiguous. The V end lost 7 bases, the J end lost 0 bases, and 10 bases lay between the germline ends. The germline CDR1 and CDR2 sequences are MDHEN and SYDVKM. This CDR3 comprises 15 residues. The CDR3 nucleotides are TGTGCCAGCAAAGGAGCTAGCTCTGGGGCCAACGTCCTGACTTTC. This translates into CASKGASSGANVLTF.

The rearrangement uses TRBV27 and TRBJ2-7; no clear D. CDR1 is MNHEY, CDR2 SMNVEV, per germline (reference sequence). The CDR3 loop spans 14 amino acids. V lost 2 bases to trimming and J lost 0 bases, with 8 bases between them. This CDR3 reads CASSLPSPSYEQYF. CDR3 bases: TGTGCCAGCAGTTTACCCTCTCCCTCCTACGAGCAGTACTTC.

This clone was seen a single time. Here the CDR3 reads CSVEGRPSYEQYF. CDR3 DNA sequence: TGCAGCGTTGAGGGGAGACCCTCCTACGAGCAGTACTTC. The chain combines TRBV29-1 with TRBJ2-7; a weak D match, TRBD2 (5 bases). Germline V gene data show CDR1 as SQVTM and CDR2 as ANQGSEA. This CDR3 has 13 amino acids. Trimming shortened V by 3 bases and J by 0 bases, and 9 bases separated the two germline ends.

This CDR3 is CASSFRVSGANVLTF. In nucleotides, the CDR3 is TGTGCCAGCAGTTTTCGGGTCTCTGGGGCCAACGTCCTGACTTTC. This chain joins TRBV27 and TRBJ2-6; D is undetermined. Per the germline V gene, CDR1 is MNHEY and CDR2 is SMNVEV (reference sequence). V gave up 3 bases and J gave up 0 bases, with 6 bases separating them. This CDR3 contains 15 residues.

V gene TRBV30 combines with J gene TRBJ2-5, with TRBD1 matching over 7 bases. V trimming: 0 bases; J trimming: 0 bases; junction bases outside the gene matches: 4. Looked up from germline, CDR1 is GTSNPN and CDR2 is SVGIG (reference sequence). This CDR3 spans 15 amino acids. CDR3 nucleotides: TGTGCCTGGAGTGTAGGGGGCGGGTACCAAGAGACCCAGTACTTC. Translated, it gives CAWSVGGGYQETQYF.

This rearrangement joins TRBV5-1 to TRBJ2-5; 11 bases match TRBD1. The germline CDR1 and CDR2 sequences are SGHRS and YFSETQ. The CDR3 extends over 15 amino acids. V gave up 4 bases and J gave up 1 base; unmatched junction bases: 3. This chain's CDR3 is CASSRTGGSQETQYF. CDR3 DNA sequence: TGCGCCAGCAGCCGGACAGGGGGCTCCCAAGAGACCCAGTACTTC.